Each of the 32 T cell receptor beta chains below was sequenced from the same sample in a study of cytomegalovirus exposure and HLA in healthy donors. PCR involved 60 Vbeta and 13 Jbeta primers. Libraries were prepared by immunoSEQ multiplex PCR; TCRdb keeps only in-frame clonotypes and omits some of them. This table has about 130,000 clones, 76% appearing once. Material: PBMCs. The receptors were sampled from a female donor in good health and CMV-seropositive.

This clone was counted only a few times. The chain couples TRBV15 to TRBJ1-1, with D uncertain. V gave up 0 bases and J gave up 1 base, with 12 bases separating them. Per germline, CDR1 LNHNV and CDR2 YYDKDF (reference sequence). The CDR3 runs 16 residues. CDR3 bases: TGTGCCACCAGCAGAGATTATGGCAGGAAGAACACTGAAGCTTTCTTT. Protein: CATSRDYGRKNTEAFF.

This clone was seen more than once but under ten times. This rearrangement joins TRBV4-1 to TRBJ2-2; the match to TRBD2 covers 10 bases. This CDR3 contains 16 residues. After removal of 0 bases from V and 8 bases from J, the junction contained 6 bases not matched to a gene. Looked up from germline, CDR1 is MGHRA and CDR2 is YSYEKL. The DNA of the CDR3 is TGCGCCAGCAGCCAAGATCGGCTAGCGGGAGCTGGGGAGCTGTTTTTT. Protein: CASSQDRLAGAGELFF.

This chain joins TRBV6-1 and TRBJ2-4; 9 bases align to TRBD2. With 6 bases clipped from V and 2 bases from J, the junction kept 5 bases outside the gene matches. The germline V gene encodes CDR1 MNHNS and CDR2 SASEGT. The CDR3 is 15 residues long. The CDR3 DNA sequence: TGTGCCAGCAGGCCCCTAGCGGGAACCAAAAACATTCAGTACTTC. Its translation: CASRPLAGTKNIQYF.

The chain joins TRBV10-3 to TRBJ2-7; 11 bases fit TRBD1. The V and J ends lost 10 bases and 0 bases, in that order; junction bases with no gene match: 8. This CDR3 is 15 amino acids long. Germline loops: CDR1 ENHRY, CDR2 SYGVKD. CDR3 sequence: CATSLGTGGSYEQYF. The CDR3 region has the DNA TGTGCCACCAGCCTCGGGACAGGGGGCTCCTACGAGCAGTACTTC.

The chain has TRBV7-3 and TRBJ2-6; 7 nucleotides line up with TRBD2. Germline V gene sequence: CDR1 SGHTA, CDR2 FQGTGA. Trimming took 5 bases from V and 4 from J; bases not matched to a gene: 5. CDR3 size: 15 residues. The CDR3 loop reads CASSRGGIGANVLTF. CDR3 nucleotides: TGTGCCAGCAGCCGGGGAGGGATCGGGGCCAACGTCCTGACTTTC.

This rearrangement joins TRBV11-2 to TRBJ1-4; D is unclear. The germline V gene has CDR1 SGHAT and CDR2 FQNNGV. V lost 1 base and J 7 bases, leaving 4 bases between the germline ends. This CDR3 spans 12 amino acids. The CDR3 DNA reads as TGTGCCAGCAGCTTAGCGGGTGAAAAACTGTTTTTT. It specifies CASSLAGEKLFF.

The chain joins TRBV19 to TRBJ2-7; a weak D match, TRBD1 (6 bases). Germline-derived CDR1 and CDR2 are LNHDA and SQIVND (reference sequence). CDR3 length: 14 amino acids. Deletions cut 6 bases from V and 0 bases from J, with 12 bases between. The CDR3 region has the DNA TGTGCCAGTAGAGACCGGACAGCCTCCTACGAGCAGTACTTC. Translation gives CASRDRTASYEQYF.

The chain carries TRBV15 and TRBJ2-2; D may be TRBD1 (6 bases). V shed 1 base and J shed 7 bases, with 13 bases lying between them. The CDR3 runs 15 residues. Germline CDR1 is LNHNV and CDR2 is YYDKDF (reference sequence). This CDR3 reads CATSRVTGLGGELFF. The CDR3 nucleotides read TGTGCCACCAGCAGAGTAACAGGGTTGGGCGGGGAGCTGTTTTTT.

This chain connects TRBV11-3 to TRBJ2-1, with D possibly being TRBD2 (5 bases). Trimming removed 4 bases at V and 8 bases at J, with 15 bases between. This CDR3 is built from 14 residues. CDR1 and CDR2 (germline): SGHNT, YENEEA. The CDR3 spells CASSSSWAGDEQFF. The DNA of the CDR3 is TGTGCCAGCAGCTCTAGCTGGGCCGGCGATGAGCAGTTCTTC.

The CDR3 coding sequence is TGTGCCAGCAGCTTAGTAATGGCAATGAACACTGAAGCTTTCTTT. Protein sequence: CASSLVMAMNTEAFF. This sequence joins TRBV11-2 and TRBJ1-1; D ambiguous. Trimming removed 1 base at V and 0 bases at J, with 9 bases between. The CDR3 has 15 residues. Germline V gene sequence: CDR1 SGHAT, CDR2 FQNNGV.

V usage is TRBV14 and J usage is TRBJ1-1; the D is unclear. The CDR3 is made up of 14 amino acids. V lost 9 bases, J lost 4 bases, and 18 bases lay in between. Germline lookup yields CDR1 SGHDN and CDR2 FVKESK. CDR3 sequence: CASTDGLLSTEAFF. The DNA for the CDR3 is TGTGCCAGTACTGACGGACTACTGAGCACTGAAGCTTTCTTT. Together with reference TRBV14 and TRBJ1-1, the CDR3 gives the full variable domain: EAGVTQFPSHSVIEKGQTVTLRCDPISGHDNLYWYRRVMGKEIKFLLHFVKESKQDESGMPNNRFLAERTGGTYSTLKVQPAELEDSGVYFCASTDGLLSTEAFFGQGTRLTVV.

V gene TRBV4-1 combines with J gene TRBJ1-6, with D possibly TRBD1 on 5 matching bases. V was clipped by 1 base and J by 8 bases, with 6 bases between them. The germline V gene encodes CDR1 MGHRA and CDR2 YSYEKL. The CDR3 is 13 residues long. The CDR3: CASSQGGDSPLHF. Here the CDR3 DNA reads TGCGCCAGCAGCCAAGGGGGGGATTCACCCCTCCACTTT.

This chain links TRBV7-3 with TRBJ2-2; D ambiguous. This CDR3 is built from 15 residues. Between the trimmed V and J ends, which lost 5 bases and 2 bases, there was a span of 12 bases. Germline V gene data show CDR1 as SGHTA and CDR2 as FQGTGA. For the CDR3, the DNA is TGTGCCAGCAGCCTAGTTCGTATCAACACCGGGGAGCTGTTTTTT. This gives the protein CASSLVRINTGELFF.

V usage is TRBV2 and J usage is TRBJ1-5; maybe TRBD1 (5 bases). V was clipped by 2 bases and J by 4 bases, with 9 bases between them. Germline CDR1 and CDR2: SNHLY and FYNNEI. This CDR3 is built from 14 residues. The CDR3 is CASSEQGQNQPQHF. The CDR3 DNA sequence: TGTGCCAGCAGTGAACAGGGTCAGAATCAGCCCCAGCATTTT.

This clone was observed a few times. V and J are TRBV29-1 and TRBJ1-4; 7 nucleotides line up with TRBD1. Germline V CDR1 and CDR2: SQVTM, ANQGSEA. This CDR3 region has 13 residues. V shed 1 base and J 5 bases; nucleotides not matched to a gene: 1. This chain's CDR3 is CSVEGDSNEKLFF. In nucleotides, the CDR3 is TGCAGCGTTGAAGGGGACAGCAATGAAAAACTGTTTTTT.

This clone was seen a few times. Written as DNA, the CDR3 is TGTGCCAGTAGACAGTCCAGGGACACTGAAGCTTTCTTT. This translates into CASRQSRDTEAFF. The chain carries TRBV19 and TRBJ1-1; D perhaps matches TRBD1 (5 bases). V lost 6 bases, J lost 3 bases, and 11 bases lay in between. The CDR3 spans 13 residues. Germline lookup yields CDR1 LNHDA and CDR2 SQIVND (reference sequence).

The chain employs TRBV6-5 and TRBJ1-2, with unresolved D. The germline CDR1 and CDR2 sequences are MNHEY and SVGAGI. The CDR3 contains 14 residues. The V end was cut by 5 bases, the J end by 6 bases, with 16 bases between. CDR3 in DNA: TGTGCCAGCAGTGAACCGGGGTTCCCTGATGGCTACACCTTC. Residues: CASSEPGFPDGYTF.

V usage is TRBV7-6 and J usage is TRBJ1-5; D not certain. Trimming took 3 bases from V and 7 from J, leaving 10 bases between them. Germline-derived CDR1 and CDR2 are SGHVS and FNYEAQ. The CDR3 spans 13 residues. CDR3 nucleotide sequence: TGTGCCAGCAGCTTTTCCCGAGAACAGCCCCAGCATTTT. Translated, it gives CASSFSREQPQHF.

The V call is TRBV7-2, the J call TRBJ2-7; tentatively, D is TRBD2 (6 bases). Germline-derived CDR1 and CDR2 are SGHTA and FQGNSA. This CDR3 region has 16 residues. V lost 3 bases and J 4 bases, leaving 19 bases between the germline ends. This chain's CDR3 is CASSLLATHPIYEQYF. DNA of the CDR3: TGTGCCAGCAGCTTGCTAGCGACCCACCCGATTTACGAGCAGTACTTC.

V and J are TRBV2 and TRBJ2-5; 8 bases match TRBD1. Trimming at V came to 6 bases and at J to 2 bases, leaving 5 bases not matched to a gene. Germline CDR1 is SNHLY and CDR2 is FYNNEI. The CDR3 runs 14 residues. The CDR3 loop is CASRDGTGQETQYF. DNA for the CDR3: TGTGCCAGCAGGGATGGGACAGGTCAAGAGACCCAGTACTTC.

The chain uses TRBV7-2 and TRBJ1-1, with D unclear. Germline CDR1 is SGHTA and CDR2 is FQGNSA. Trimming removed 1 base from V and 8 bases from J, with 17 bases in between. There are 15 residues in the CDR3. The CDR3 nucleotides are TGTGCCAGCAGCTTAGTAGCCTTCGGCAGCGGCGAAGCTTTCTTT. Translation gives CASSLVAFGSGEAFF.

This clone was recorded a few times. The V call is TRBV7-9, the J call TRBJ1-1; TRBD1 might be the D (5 bases). Trimming removed 6 bases at V and 6 bases at J, with 11 bases between. This CDR3 comprises 12 residues. Germline V gene sequence: CDR1 SEHNR, CDR2 FQNEAQ (reference sequence). This chain's CDR3 is CASRGGSPEAFF. For the CDR3, the DNA is TGTGCCAGCAGGGGGGGGTCGCCTGAAGCTTTCTTT.

This chain links TRBV30 with TRBJ2-7; D is undetermined. V dropped 2 bases and J dropped 2 bases, with 7 bases sitting between them. Germline lookup yields CDR1 GTSNPN and CDR2 SVGIG (reference sequence). The CDR3 contains 12 residues. CDR3 protein: CAWSSSAYEQYF. CDR3 bases: TGTGCCTGGAGTTCTTCGGCCTACGAGCAGTACTTC.

This clone was recorded a few times. The V and J genes are TRBV11-2 and TRBJ2-1; D is undetermined. V gave up 1 base and J gave up 3 bases, with 7 bases separating them. The CDR3 runs to 14 residues. From germline, CDR1 is SGHAT and CDR2 FQNNGV. The CDR3 nucleotides are TGTGCCAGCAGCTTAGCAGGTTTCTACAATGAGCAGTTCTTC. Its protein product is CASSLAGFYNEQFF.

This chain links TRBV5-4 with TRBJ2-5; maybe TRBD2 (5 bases). Germline V gene data show CDR1 as SGHNT and CDR2 as YYREEE (reference sequence). Deletions cut 0 bases from V and 4 bases from J, with 7 bases between. The CDR3 is 13 amino acids. The CDR3, as DNA: TGTGCCAGCAGCTTGGCCGGGGTAGAGACCCAGTACTTC. Protein product: CASSLAGVETQYF.

This clone appeared a single time. The V gene is TRBV30, the J gene TRBJ2-3; TRBD2 matches 8 bases. V dropped 2 bases and J dropped 5; count of bases not matched to a gene: 9. The V gene's germline CDR1 is GTSNPN and CDR2 SVGIG (reference sequence). The CDR3 covers 15 residues. The CDR3 region has the DNA TGTGCCTGGAGTCGGGGAGCGGGGGAGGGAGATACGCAGTATTTT. Its translation: CAWSRGAGEGDTQYF.

This clone is a singleton in its sample. The chain has TRBV11-2 and TRBJ2-1, with D perhaps matching TRBD1 (5 bases). Germline V CDR1 and CDR2: SGHAT, FQNNGV. V was trimmed by 0 bases and J by 8 bases, leaving 11 bases between them. The CDR3 consists of 14 residues. CDR3 in DNA: TGTGCCAGCAGCTTAGACAGGGATGAATATGAGCAGTTCTTC. It specifies CASSLDRDEYEQFF.

The count of this clone is one. The V call is TRBV18, the J call TRBJ1-1, with 8 bases identical to TRBD1. Germline V lookup: CDR1 KGHSH, CDR2 LQKENI. V dropped 6 bases and J dropped 1; count of bases not matched to a gene: 4. The CDR3 covers 14 residues. CDR3 DNA sequence: TGTGCCAGCTCGATTGGACAGGGGAACACTGAAGCTTTCTTT. Amino acid sequence: CASSIGQGNTEAFF.

This chain connects TRBV5-1 to TRBJ1-5; 7 bases fit TRBD1. This CDR3 spans 14 amino acids. Germline values: CDR1 SGHRS, CDR2 YFSETQ. The junction had 4 bases not matched to a gene; V was cut back by 4 bases and J by 3 bases. The CDR3 DNA follows: TGCGCCAGCAGCCTGGGACAGAACAATCAGCCCCAGCATTTT. It specifies CASSLGQNNQPQHF.

Concerning this clone itself: Mismatch with germline at one junction end may stem from a read error. The rearrangement uses TRBV19 and TRBJ2-7, with 8 bases that match TRBD1. The CDR3 has 15 residues. CDR1 is LNHDA, CDR2 SQIVND, per germline (reference sequence). The CDR3 nucleotides read TGTGCCAGTAGTATGGCCGGGACAGGAGGCTACGAGCAGTGCTTC. The encoded protein is CASSMAGTGGYEQCF.

The CDR3, as DNA: TGTGCCAGCAGGACTACTAGGGAATTAGAGACCCAGTACTTC. It yields the protein CASRTTRELETQYF. This chain joins TRBV11-2 and TRBJ2-5; D might be TRBD2 (5 bases). Germline CDR1 reads SGHAT; CDR2 reads FQNNGV. The CDR3 covers 14 residues. The ends were cut back, 6 bases at V and 4 bases at J, with 15 bases in the middle.

The chain joins TRBV27 to TRBJ2-1; TRBD1 aligns across 8 bases. J was trimmed by 4 bases and V by 5 bases; bases with no gene match: 7. The V gene's germline CDR1 is MNHEY and CDR2 SMNVEV (reference sequence). This CDR3 region has 15 residues. The CDR3 region has the DNA TGTGCCAGCAGTCCGTCCGGGACAGGATACAATGAGCAGTTCTTC. Its translation is CASSPSGTGYNEQFF.